One and the same sample provided the 8 T cell receptor beta chains below, sequenced in a study of T cell responses to AZD1222 COVID-19 vaccine. Using immunoSEQ multiplex PCR, the repertoire was profiled, and TCRdb retains in-frame clones only, with some absent. Here the sample spans 95,000 or so clones, about 89% being singletons. The sample consisted of peripheral blood, taken 28 days after the second AZD1222 dose. The receptors derive from an adult who received the AZD1222 COVID-19 vaccine.

The CDR3 region is CASSVTGQPQHF. CDR3 nucleotides: TGTGCCAGCAGCGTGACGGGCCAGCCCCAGCATTTT. The V and J genes are TRBV5-5 and TRBJ1-5; no clear D gene. Trimming cost V 4 bases and J 7 bases, with 9 bases left between them. The CDR3 consists of 12 residues. Germline lookup yields CDR1 SGHKS and CDR2 YYEKEE (reference sequence).

The chain carries TRBV30 and TRBJ2-6; D is unclear. Germline CDR1 is GTSNPN and CDR2 is SVGIG (reference sequence). The germline V and J ends were trimmed by 5 bases and 2 bases, with 4 bases remaining between them. The CDR3 is 12 amino acids. In nucleotides, the CDR3 is TGTGCCTGGGGTGCTGGGGCCAACGTCCTGACTTTC. Its protein is CAWGAGANVLTF.

The chain is built from TRBV3-1 (or the pseudogene TRBV3-2) and TRBJ2-7, with 10 nucleotides matching TRBD1. The CDR3 sequence is 15 residues long. Germline-derived CDR1 and CDR2 are LGHDT and YNNKEL (reference sequence). The V and J ends lost 3 bases and 2 bases, in that order; junction bases with no gene match: 4. In DNA, the CDR3 is TGTGCCAGCAGCCAGGGACAGGGGATTACCTACGAGCAGTACTTC. It specifies CASSQGQGITYEQYF.

This chain connects TRBV20-1 to TRBJ2-1, with 7 bases matching TRBD2. The CDR3 spans 14 residues. Per germline, CDR1 DFQATT and CDR2 SNEGSKA (reference sequence). V lost 3 bases to trimming and J lost 3 bases; unmatched junction nucleotides: 5. CDR3 in DNA: TGCAGTGCTAGTCAGGCTAGCGGCTACAATGAGCAGTTCTTC. As protein: CSASQASGYNEQFF.

The CDR3 DNA follows: TGTGCCACCAGCAATCTTGCCGGGGAGCTGTTTTTT. It is translated as CATSNLAGELFF. The rearrangement links TRBV24-1 to TRBJ2-2; no definite D call. V shed 7 bases and J shed 6 bases, with 8 bases lying between them. The length of the CDR3 is 12 residues. CDR1 is KGHDR and CDR2 is SFDVKD in the germline V gene.

In its sample, this clone was seen a few times. CDR3 DNA sequence: TGTGCCAGCAGCAAGATGACCTACGAGCAGTACTTC. It codes for CASSKMTYEQYF. The V call is TRBV6-2 or TRBV6-3, the J call TRBJ2-7; D gene ambiguous. The V gene lost 6 bases and the J gene lost 2 bases, with 8 bases spanning the gap. The CDR3 length is 12 residues. From germline, CDR1 is MNHEY and CDR2 SVGEGT.

The chain uses TRBV19 and TRBJ1-6; tentative D call: TRBD1 (6 bases). V dropped 6 bases and J dropped 6 bases, with 9 bases sitting between them. Germline V gene lookup returns CDR1 LNHDA and CDR2 SQIVND (reference sequence). The CDR3 covers 13 residues. CDR3 in amino acids: CASSGQFNSPLHF. CDR3 nucleotides: TGTGCCAGTAGCGGACAGTTTAATTCACCCCTCCACTTT.

The rearrangement links TRBV7-9 to TRBJ2-3; D unclear. Trimming removed 5 bases at V and 3 bases at J, with 6 bases between. The CDR3 has 12 amino acids. Germline CDR1 and CDR2: SEHNR and FQNEAQ (reference sequence). CDR3 DNA sequence: TGTGCCAGCAGCCCCCGAACAGATACGCAGTATTTT. Residues: CASSPRTDTQYF. Supplemented by reference TRBV7-9 and TRBJ2-3, the full variable domain reads DTGVSQNPRHKITKRGQNVTFRCDPISEHNRLYWYRQTLGQGPEFLTYFQNEAQLEKSRLLSDRFSAERPKGSFSTLEIQRTEQGDSAMYLCASSPRTDTQYFGPGTRLTVL.